This T cell receptor beta chain was found in a study of blood T cells in healthy people across ages. Note on this clonotype: What it binds is unknown.

Germline assignment: CDR1 MGHRA and CDR2 YSYEKL. V was trimmed by 0 bases and J by 4 bases, leaving 16 bases between them. The CDR3 totals 16 residues. Per sample, no less than 5 micrograms of total RNA were extracted. Study findings and constraints: Diversity was estimated from one million T cells, and these estimates were considered underestimates.

PCR was performed a second time for 7 to 11 cycles using a sample-barcoded 5' primer and a J-beta primer mix. Researchers report that each sample yielded at least 2.5 million CDR3-containing paired-end reads. Each CDR3 protein gets one entry after TCRdb re-called the 5' RACE reads with MiXCR. The data hold 1.5 million to 2 million distinct CDR3 sequences, with over 25% observed a single time. This TCR was recovered from a woman aged 25 to 39 in good health. The sequencing input was blood. V gene TRBV4-1 combines with J gene TRBJ2-7; possible D gene TRBD2, 5 bases. The CDR3 here is CASSQDPSPEPYEQYF. The CDR3 region has the DNA TGCGCCAGCAGCCAAGACCCTAGCCCGGAGCCGTACGAGCAGTACTTC.